What follows are 4 T cell receptor beta chains derived from one specimen sequenced in a study of control samples from healthy donors and cancer patients (dated by TCRdb to the early 2020s). Library prep was done by the immunoSEQ multiplex PCR assay. What TCRdb holds here is the immuneACCESS table cut down to in-frame rearrangements. Part of the clones is not present; checked against another copy, under half of the missing clones reflect an unresolved V gene, and the others are unexplained. Across this sample there are about 140,000 clones, with roughly nine tenths seen only once. The ten largest clones represent more than 6.5% of the sample. Input material: blood. The receptors stem from a man between 18 and 35 years old in good health.

The J gene is TRBJ1-1, the V gene TRBV28; tentatively, D is TRBD1 (6 bases). From germline, CDR1 is MDHEN and CDR2 SYDVKM. This CDR3 contains 13 residues. Trimming stripped 7 bases from V and 0 bases from J, with 9 bases between. CDR3 protein: CASTGTLNTEAFF. CDR3 in DNA: TGTGCCAGCACAGGGACATTGAACACTGAAGCTTTCTTT.

The rearrangement links TRBV7-9 to TRBJ1-1, with 8 bases lining up with TRBD1. The length of the CDR3 is 15 residues. Germline V gives CDR1 SEHNR, CDR2 FQNEAQ (reference sequence). V lost 2 bases and J lost 0; bases outside the gene matches: 2. Here the CDR3 DNA reads TGTGCCAGCAGCTTAAGACAGGGGCTGAACACTGAAGCTTTCTTT. This gives the protein CASSLRQGLNTEAFF.

The gene calls are TRBV12-3 or TRBV12-4 and TRBJ2-3; D gene unclear. V lost 2 bases, J lost 4 bases, and 7 bases lay in between. The CDR3 covers 13 residues. The CDR3 sequence is CASSLNRADTQYF. CDR3 in DNA: TGTGCCAGCAGTTTAAACCGGGCAGATACGCAGTATTTT.

V and J are TRBV7-2 and TRBJ1-3; D gene ambiguous. The CDR3 is 16 amino acids. V lost 5 bases and J 0 bases, leaving 14 bases between the germline ends. Germline values: CDR1 SGHTA, CDR2 FQGNSA. The CDR3 reads CASSPQPQASGNTIYF. DNA for the CDR3: TGTGCCAGCAGCCCTCAACCCCAAGCCTCTGGAAACACCATATATTTT.